Each of the 29 T cell receptor beta chains below was sequenced from the same sample in a study of shared clonotypes between healthy human individuals. Profiling relied on immunoSEQ multiplex PCR, and the TCRdb table lists in-frame clones only, not all of them. The table includes more than 2 million clones, about 94% detected once. CD45RO-negative, CCR7-selected cells formed the naive CD8 fraction, which excluded terminally differentiated effector memory CD45RA+ cells. Sequences were obtained from naive CD8+ T cells sorted from blood. Receptors were obtained from a man aged 18 to 29 in good health.

V usage is TRBV27 and J usage is TRBJ2-3; D is perhaps TRBD1 or TRBD2 (5 bases each). V was cut by 7 bases and J by 2 bases, with 10 bases left in between. This CDR3 is built from 13 residues. Germline V gene data show CDR1 as MNHEY and CDR2 as SMNVEV (reference sequence). This chain's CDR3 is CASMRGITDTQYF. The CDR3 region has the DNA TGTGCCAGCATGAGGGGAATCACAGATACGCAGTATTTT.

V usage is TRBV11-2 and J usage is TRBJ2-1; D is tentatively TRBD1 or TRBD2 (5 bases each). Trimming shortened V by 5 bases and J by 0 bases, and 11 bases separated the two germline ends. Germline loops: CDR1 SGHAT, CDR2 FQNNGV. This CDR3 spans 15 amino acids. CDR3 amino acids: CASSGVGTSYNEQFF. The CDR3 DNA follows: TGTGCCAGCAGCGGGGTTGGGACCTCCTACAATGAGCAGTTCTTC.

This clone was detected only once. J is TRBJ1-2 and V is TRBV7-6, with D perhaps matching TRBD1 (6 bases). Germline values: CDR1 SGHVS, CDR2 FNYEAQ. The CDR3 spans 13 residues. Deletions cut 6 bases from V and 4 bases from J, with 12 bases between. The CDR3 DNA reads as TGTGCCAGCAGTAGAGGGGGGAGCTATGGCTACACCTTC. Translating it yields CASSRGGSYGYTF. Using reference TRBV7-6 and TRBJ1-2 for the parts outside the CDR3, the full variable domain is GAGVSQSPRYKVTKRGQDVALRCDPISGHVSLYWYRQALGQGPEFLTYFNYEAQQDKSGLPNDRFSAERPEGSISTLTIQRTEQRDSAMYRCASSRGGSYGYTFGSGTRLTVV.

The chain recombines TRBV7-9 with TRBJ2-1; D is possibly TRBD2 (7 bases). In germline, CDR1 is SEHNR, CDR2 FQNEAQ (reference sequence). The CDR3 consists of 18 residues. V lost 6 bases to trimming and J lost 0 bases, with 21 bases between them. The CDR3 protein is CASSPVRGAPSSYNEQFF. Written as DNA, the CDR3 is TGTGCCAGCAGTCCGGTCCGGGGGGCCCCGAGCTCCTACAATGAGCAGTTCTTC.

This chain joins TRBV9 and TRBJ2-5, with 9 nucleotides matching TRBD2. The V gene end was trimmed by 0 bases and the J gene end by 5 bases; junction bases not matched to a gene: 5. Germline loops: CDR1 SGDLS, CDR2 YYNGEE. The CDR3 length is 15 residues. DNA of the CDR3: TGTGCCAGCAGCGTAGATGGGACTAGCTGGGAGACCCAGTACTTC. It codes for CASSVDGTSWETQYF.

The chain employs TRBV4-3 and TRBJ1-2; D remains ambiguous. CDR1 is LGHNA, CDR2 YSLEER, per germline. The CDR3 extends over 16 amino acids. V lost 2 bases to trimming and J lost 6 bases, with 19 bases between them. CDR3 sequence reads: CASSQQDDLGPDGYTF. CDR3 bases: TGCGCCAGCAGCCAACAAGACGATTTGGGTCCAGATGGCTACACCTTC.

As for this clone: This may be a read error, as it is one base from a much larger clone. Other DNA sequences within the sample encode an identical CDR3. This chain uses TRBV28 with TRBJ1-1; D not resolved. In germline, CDR1 is MDHEN, CDR2 SYDVKM. This CDR3 has 12 residues. V gave up 6 bases and J gave up 1 base, with 6 bases separating them. CDR3 bases: TGTGCCAGCAGCTTAGAGAACACTGAAGCTTTCTTT. It is translated as CASSLENTEAFF.

The chain carries TRBV5-4 and TRBJ2-7, with 7 bases aligning to TRBD1. The trim removed 0 bases at V and 10 bases at J, leaving 4 bases unmatched. This CDR3 has 12 residues. Germline-derived CDR1 and CDR2 are SGHNT and YYREEE (reference sequence). This chain's CDR3 is CASSLGTGDQYF. CDR3 bases: TGTGCCAGCAGCTTGGGAACAGGGGACCAGTACTTC. Full variable domain (remainder filled in from reference TRBV5-4 and TRBJ2-7): ETGVTQSPTHLIKTRGQQVTLRCSSQSGHNTVSWYQQALGQGPQFIFQYYREEENGRGNFPPRFSGLQFPNYSSELNVNALELDDSALYLCASSLGTGDQYFGPGTRLTVT.

The CDR3 loop is CASSPWEGGQETQYF. CDR3 DNA sequence: TGTGCCAGCAGCCCCTGGGAGGGGGGCCAAGAGACCCAGTACTTC. V gene TRBV5-4 combines with J gene TRBJ2-5; maybe TRBD2 (7 bases). Germline V CDR1 and CDR2: SGHNT, YYREEE (reference sequence). The CDR3 loop spans 15 amino acids. V lost 4 bases and J 1 base, leaving 14 bases between the germline ends.

The chain combines TRBV27 with TRBJ2-3, with 8 bases that match TRBD2. The germline gives CDR1 MNHEY, CDR2 SMNVEV (reference sequence). V was clipped by 8 bases and J by 3 bases; unmatched bases: 22. This CDR3 is 19 amino acids long. CDR3 DNA sequence: TGTGCCAGCCGTTACCCGGGACTAGATCCCCTGTGGTGGACAGATACGCAGTATTTT. The encoded protein is CASRYPGLDPLWWTDTQYF.

The J gene is TRBJ1-6, the V gene TRBV27, with D unclear. The germline V gene has CDR1 MNHEY and CDR2 SMNVEV (reference sequence). Trimming removed 3 bases at V and 11 bases at J, with 14 bases between. This CDR3 is built from 14 residues. This chain's CDR3 is CASSFGPATPPLHF. For the CDR3, the DNA is TGTGCCAGCAGTTTCGGGCCAGCCACCCCACCCCTCCACTTT.

The count of this clone is one. The V and J genes are TRBV6-5 and TRBJ2-7; a possible D gene is TRBD1 (6 bases). Looked up from germline, CDR1 is MNHEY and CDR2 is SVGAGI. This CDR3 spans 15 amino acids. The V end lost 2 bases, the J end lost 2 bases, and 13 bases lay between the germline ends. The CDR3 protein is CASSYTQGNPYEQYF. The CDR3 DNA reads TGTGCCAGCAGTTACACACAGGGAAATCCCTACGAGCAGTACTTC.

This chain links TRBV27 with TRBJ1-2, with TRBD1 matching 8 bases. CDR1 is MNHEY and CDR2 is SMNVEV in the germline V gene (reference sequence). V shed 5 bases and J 4 bases; nucleotides not matched to a gene: 6. This CDR3 is built from 14 residues. Written as DNA, the CDR3 is TGTGCCAGCAGTCCGACAGGGGCTAGCTATGGCTACACCTTC. It encodes CASSPTGASYGYTF.

This sequence joins TRBV4-1 and TRBJ1-1, with D hard to call. This CDR3 comprises 11 residues. CDR1 MGHRA and CDR2 YSYEKL come from the germline V gene. Between the trimmed V and J ends, which lost 6 bases and 2 bases, there was a span of 4 bases. The CDR3 loop reads CASRINTEAFF. In DNA form, the CDR3 reads TGCGCCAGCAGAATAAACACTGAAGCTTTCTTT.

The chain couples TRBV7-8 to TRBJ2-3; D perhaps matches TRBD2 (6 bases). The CDR3 totals 12 residues. Trimming removed 8 bases from V and 5 bases from J, with 11 bases in between. CDR1 is SGHVS, CDR2 FQNEAQ, per germline. CDR3 loop: CASGLSGDTQYF. CDR3 nucleotides: TGTGCCAGCGGACTATCGGGAGATACGCAGTATTTT.

Comment on this clone: The same CDR3 also results from other DNA sequences found in this sample. The chain couples TRBV9 to TRBJ2-5; no clear D gene. With 2 bases removed from V and 3 bases from J, the gap between germline ends came to 8 bases. This CDR3 is 13 amino acids long. Germline V CDR1 and CDR2: SGDLS, YYNGEE. The CDR3 nucleotides read TGTGCCAGCAGCGTGGGCATAGAAGAGACCCAGTACTTC. Amino acid sequence: CASSVGIEETQYF.

The CDR3 sequence is CASSSHSGGANEQYF. The CDR3 DNA follows: TGTGCCAGCAGTTCCCACAGCGGGGGGGCGAACGAGCAGTACTTC. The chain uses TRBV6-5 and TRBJ2-7; 10 nucleotides align to TRBD2. Germline CDR1 MNHEY, CDR2 SVGAGI. Unmatched junction bases numbered 8, after V lost 4 bases and J lost 5 bases. The length of the CDR3 is 15 residues.

The chain carries TRBV30 and TRBJ2-7; 8 bases fit TRBD1. Germline-derived CDR1 and CDR2 are GTSNPN and SVGIG (reference sequence). This CDR3 has 14 amino acids. J was trimmed by 2 bases and V by 1 base; bases with no gene match: 4. CDR3 sequence: CAWSGGTGTYEQYF. CDR3 sequence (DNA): TGTGCCTGGAGTGGGGGGACAGGAACCTACGAGCAGTACTTC.

The J gene is TRBJ2-1, the V gene TRBV27; TRBD1 matches 7 bases. The CDR3 is 14 residues long. Per the germline V gene, CDR1 is MNHEY and CDR2 is SMNVEV (reference sequence). The junction had 7 bases not matched to a gene; V was cut back by 3 bases and J by 8 bases. The CDR3 DNA is TGTGCCAGCAGTTTTGACAGGGTGGGCTATGAGCAGTTCTTC. Protein product: CASSFDRVGYEQFF.

V and J are TRBV2 and TRBJ2-7, with D possibly matching TRBD1 (8 bases). V was cut by 4 bases and J by 2 bases, with 18 bases left in between. Per the germline V gene, CDR1 is SNHLY and CDR2 is FYNNEI. This CDR3 comprises 16 residues. CDR3 sequence: CASSGNDRGLPYEQYF. The CDR3 coding sequence is TGTGCCAGCAGTGGTAATGACAGGGGACTACCCTACGAGCAGTACTTC.

This clone was observed a few times. This chain uses TRBV11-2 with TRBJ2-7; D unresolved. Trimming shortened V by 1 base and J by 4 bases, and 8 bases separated the two germline ends. From germline, CDR1 is SGHAT and CDR2 FQNNGV. The CDR3 is 13 amino acids. As DNA, the CDR3 is TGTGCCAGCAGCTTAGCCCTATGGTACGAGCAGTACTTC. This codes for CASSLALWYEQYF.

The chain's CDR3 is CASSLAFGTAPSGNTIYF. CDR3 in DNA: TGTGCCAGCAGCTTAGCCTTCGGGACAGCTCCCTCTGGAAACACCATATATTTT. V gene TRBV7-9 combines with J gene TRBJ1-3, with 7 bases that match TRBD1. This CDR3 region has 18 residues. The trim removed 0 bases at V and 0 bases at J, leaving 8 bases unmatched. CDR1 is SEHNR, CDR2 FQNEAQ, per germline (reference sequence).

The rearrangement uses TRBV15 and TRBJ2-7; 9 bases align to TRBD1. The CDR3 spans 14 residues. V was pared by 6 bases and J by 2 bases, with 5 bases of the junction left unmatched. Germline loops: CDR1 LNHNV, CDR2 YYDKDF (reference sequence). CDR3 sequence: CATSPGQGPYEQYF. CDR3 nucleotide sequence: TGTGCCACCAGTCCGGGACAGGGCCCCTACGAGCAGTACTTC.

The chain uses TRBV27 and TRBJ1-1; 9 bases align to TRBD1. The CDR3 sequence is 13 residues long. Per the germline V gene, CDR1 is MNHEY and CDR2 is SMNVEV (reference sequence). The J segment lost 10 bases and the V segment lost 3 bases, leaving 6 bases of the junction unmatched. The CDR3 DNA follows: TGTGCCAGCAGTTTCGGACAGGGGATTCCAGCTTTCTTT. Translating it yields CASSFGQGIPAFF.

CDR3 coding DNA: TGTGCCAGCAGCTTGGAAGCGTCGAATTCACCCCTCCACTTT. This codes for CASSLEASNSPLHF. The chain joins TRBV5-6 to TRBJ1-6; D unclear. The CDR3 spans 14 residues. Germline CDR1 and CDR2: SGHDT and YYEEEE. Trimming cost V 0 bases and J 7 bases, with 8 bases left between them. Using reference TRBV5-6 and TRBJ1-6 for the parts outside the CDR3, the full variable domain is DAGVTQSPTHLIKTRGQQVTLRCSPKSGHDTVSWYQQALGQGPQFIFQYYEEEERQRGNFPDRFSGHQFPNYSSELNVNALLLGDSALYLCASSLEASNSPLHFGNGTRLTVT.

V and J are TRBV9 and TRBJ1-2; D is undetermined. Trimming pared 0 bases from V and 8 bases from J, leaving 11 bases between. The CDR3 totals 13 residues. Germline V gene data show CDR1 as SGDLS and CDR2 as YYNGEE. In DNA form, the CDR3 reads TGTGCCAGCAGCGTAGACAGCGGCGGAGGCTACACCTTC. Encoded protein: CASSVDSGGGYTF.

This clone was counted once. The chain combines TRBV4-1 with TRBJ1-6, with D hard to call. CDR1 and CDR2 from the germline V gene are MGHRA and YSYEKL. This CDR3 is built from 16 residues. The V and J ends lost 2 bases and 0 bases respectively, with 8 bases between them. CDR3 residues: CASSQRASSYNSPLHF. The CDR3 DNA sequence: TGCGCCAGCAGCCAACGAGCGAGCTCCTATAATTCACCCCTCCACTTT.

The V and J genes are TRBV4-1 and TRBJ1-1; a possible D gene is TRBD1 (5 bases). The germline V gene encodes CDR1 MGHRA and CDR2 YSYEKL. Trimming cost V 4 bases and J 4 bases, with 19 bases left between them. The CDR3 contains 16 residues. DNA of the CDR3: TGCGCCAGCAGCCTAGGGACCTCCACCCTGGGCACTGAAGCTTTCTTT. This gives the protein CASSLGTSTLGTEAFF.

The genes are TRBV4-1 and TRBJ2-5, with 8 bases aligning to TRBD2. This CDR3 spans 17 amino acids. Trimming cost V 0 bases and J 5 bases; bases outside gene matches: 11. Germline values: CDR1 MGHRA, CDR2 YSYEKL. The DNA of the CDR3 is TGCGCCAGCAGCCAAGATTTGGAGGGGACTAGTTGGGAGACCCAGTACTTC. As protein: CASSQDLEGTSWETQYF.